This is a list of T cell receptor beta chains from one sample in a study of shared clonotypes between healthy human individuals. Produced via immunoSEQ multiplex PCR; TCRdb's table is partial and in-frame only. The sample lists about 960,000 clones, less than 85% occurring once. The sample comprised memory CD4+ T cells sorted from blood. The receptors derive from a young man in good health. The CDR3 runs from the conserved cysteine through the conserved F or W. D genes are given only for firm matches. Clone size, where shown, is once, few, many, or a class for clones that have expanded.

d_call: .; v_call: TRBV30; clone_size: .; j_call: TRBJ2-7; cdr3_aa: CAWSVMGRAHEQYF; cdr3_nt: TGTGCCTGGAGTGTCATGGGCAGGGCCCACGAGCAGTACTTC
d_call: .; v_call: TRBV6-5; clone_size: once; j_call: TRBJ1-6; cdr3_aa: CASSSPNSPFHF; cdr3_nt: TGTGCCAGCAGTTCCCCTAATTCACCCTTCCACTTT
d_call: .; v_call: TRBV5-1; clone_size: .; j_call: TRBJ1-5; cdr3_aa: CASKIGRDSNQPQHF; cdr3_nt: TGCGCCAGCAAAATCGGCAGGGACAGCAATCAGCCCCAGCATTTT
d_call: .; v_call: TRBV4-1; clone_size: .; j_call: TRBJ1-1; cdr3_aa: CASRPTDMNTEAFF; cdr3_nt: TGCGCCAGCAGACCGACAGATATGAACACTGAAGCTTTCTTT
d_call: TRBD2; v_call: TRBV2; clone_size: .; j_call: TRBJ2-2; cdr3_aa: CASAGTSGTTGELFF; cdr3_nt: TGTGCCAGTGCCGGGACTAGCGGGACCACCGGGGAGCTGTTTTTT
d_call: TRBD2; v_call: TRBV10-3; clone_size: .; j_call: TRBJ2-1; cdr3_aa: CAISPGLSNEQFF; cdr3_nt: TGTGCCATCAGCCCGGGACTAAGCAATGAGCAGTTCTTC
d_call: TRBD2; v_call: TRBV18; clone_size: .; j_call: TRBJ2-5; cdr3_aa: CASSPKTSGRGQETQYF; cdr3_nt: TGTGCCAGCTCACCAAAGACTAGCGGGAGGGGGCAAGAGACCCAGTACTTC
d_call: .; v_call: TRBV7-2; clone_size: .; j_call: TRBJ1-1; cdr3_aa: CASSRAMNTEAFF; cdr3_nt: TGTGCCAGCAGCCGCGCCATGAACACTGAAGCTTTCTTT
d_call: .; v_call: TRBV23-1; clone_size: .; j_call: TRBJ2-6; cdr3_aa: CASLFVSGANVLTF; cdr3_nt: TGCGCCAGCCTTTTCGTCTCCGGGGCCAACGTCCTGACTTTC
d_call: .; v_call: TRBV5-1; clone_size: .; j_call: TRBJ1-4; cdr3_aa: CASSLRRNEKLFF; cdr3_nt: TGCGCCAGCAGCTTGCGGAGGAATGAAAAACTGTTTTTT
d_call: .; v_call: TRBV5-5; clone_size: .; j_call: TRBJ1-5; cdr3_aa: CASSIDIHSNQPQHF; cdr3_nt: TGTGCCAGCAGCATAGACATTCATAGCAATCAGCCCCAGCATTTT
d_call: .; v_call: TRBV9; clone_size: .; j_call: TRBJ1-1; cdr3_aa: CASSPTGNTEAFF; cdr3_nt: TGTGCCAGCAGCCCCACAGGGAACACTGAAGCTTTCTTT
d_call: TRBD1; v_call: TRBV2; clone_size: .; j_call: TRBJ2-5; cdr3_aa: CASISGTGVETQYF; cdr3_nt: TGTGCCAGCATCTCCGGGACAGGGGTAGAGACCCAGTACTTC
d_call: .; v_call: TRBV7-8; clone_size: .; j_call: TRBJ1-5; cdr3_aa: CASSLAGANQPQHF; cdr3_nt: TGTGCCAGCAGCTTAGCTGGGGCCAATCAGCCCCAGCATTTT
d_call: .; v_call: TRBV10-2; clone_size: once; j_call: TRBJ1-2; cdr3_aa: CASRDTGGYTF; cdr3_nt: TGCGCCAGCCGGGACACGGGGGGCTACACCTTC
d_call: .; v_call: TRBV21-1; clone_size: .; j_call: TRBJ2-2; cdr3_aa: CASSKSGRGSTGELFF; cdr3_nt: TGTGCCAGCAGCAAATCTGGCCGGGGGTCGACCGGGGAGCTGTTTTTT
d_call: .; v_call: TRBV18; clone_size: .; j_call: TRBJ2-5; cdr3_aa: CASAGTVEETQYF; cdr3_nt: TGTGCCAGCGCAGGTACTGTTGAGGAGACCCAGTACTTC
d_call: TRBD2; v_call: TRBV5-4; clone_size: .; j_call: TRBJ2-2; cdr3_aa: CASSLAGGGRDTGELFF; cdr3_nt: TGTGCCAGCAGCTTAGCCGGGGGCGGGAGGGACACCGGGGAGCTGTTTTTT
d_call: .; v_call: TRBV7-2; clone_size: .; j_call: TRBJ1-5; cdr3_aa: CASSLVGTGVNQPQHF; cdr3_nt: TGTGCCAGCAGCTTAGTTGGGACCGGGGTCAATCAGCCCCAGCATTTT
d_call: .; v_call: TRBV11-2; clone_size: .; j_call: TRBJ1-5; cdr3_aa: CASSSDLNQPQHF; cdr3_nt: TGTGCCAGCAGCTCGGACCTCAATCAGCCCCAGCATTTT
d_call: .; v_call: TRBV9; clone_size: few; j_call: TRBJ2-3; cdr3_aa: CATSRRVSTDTQYF; cdr3_nt: TGTGCCACCTCTCGGAGGGTATCCACAGATACGCAGTATTTT
d_call: .; v_call: TRBV25-1; clone_size: .; j_call: TRBJ2-7; cdr3_aa: CASRQGLSEQYF; cdr3_nt: TGTGCCAGCAGGCAGGGCCTAAGCGAGCAGTACTTC
d_call: TRBD1; v_call: TRBV2; clone_size: .; j_call: TRBJ1-1; cdr3_aa: CASSRTGPIGTEAFF; cdr3_nt: TGTGCCAGCAGTCGGACAGGCCCCATCGGAACTGAAGCTTTCTTT
d_call: TRBD2; v_call: TRBV28; clone_size: .; j_call: TRBJ2-7; cdr3_aa: CASTLELAGYEQYF; cdr3_nt: TGTGCCAGCACCTTGGAACTAGCGGGCTACGAGCAGTACTTC
d_call: .; v_call: TRBV29-1; clone_size: .; j_call: TRBJ2-7; cdr3_aa: CSVRQTYEQYF; cdr3_nt: TGCAGCGTTCGACAGACCTACGAGCAGTACTTC
d_call: .; v_call: TRBV7-9; clone_size: .; j_call: TRBJ2-3; cdr3_aa: CASRVVSTDTQYF; cdr3_nt: TGTGCCAGCAGGGTAGTAAGCACAGATACGCAGTATTTT
d_call: .; v_call: TRBV19; clone_size: few; j_call: TRBJ1-2; cdr3_aa: CASSPGRVNYGYTF; cdr3_nt: TGTGCCAGTAGTCCCGGGAGAGTTAACTATGGCTACACCTTC
d_call: .; v_call: TRBV5-1; clone_size: .; j_call: TRBJ2-1; cdr3_aa: CASKSRETYNEQFF; cdr3_nt: TGCGCCAGCAAGTCAAGGGAGACCTACAATGAGCAGTTCTTC
d_call: TRBD1; v_call: TRBV7-9; clone_size: many; j_call: TRBJ2-7; cdr3_aa: CASSTRDSEQYF; cdr3_nt: TGTGCCAGCAGCACCAGGGACAGCGAGCAGTACTTC